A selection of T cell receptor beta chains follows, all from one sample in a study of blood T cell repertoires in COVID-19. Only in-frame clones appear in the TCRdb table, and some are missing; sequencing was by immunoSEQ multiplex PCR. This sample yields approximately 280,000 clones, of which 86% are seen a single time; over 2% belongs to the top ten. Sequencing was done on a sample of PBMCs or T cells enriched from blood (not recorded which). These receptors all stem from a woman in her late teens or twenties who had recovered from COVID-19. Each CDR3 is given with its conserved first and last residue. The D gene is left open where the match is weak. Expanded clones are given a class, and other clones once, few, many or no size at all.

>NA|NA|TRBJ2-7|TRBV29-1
TGCAGCGTTCGGGACACATCCTACGAGCAGTACTTC
CSVRDTSYEQYF
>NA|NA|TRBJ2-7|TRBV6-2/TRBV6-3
TGTGCCAGCAGTAGGAGGACCAGGAAATACGAGCAGTACTTC
CASSRRTRKYEQYF
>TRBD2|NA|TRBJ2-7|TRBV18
TGTGCCAGCTCACCTTTGACTAGCGTATCGGCCGGCGAGCAGTACTTC
CASSPLTSVSAGEQYF
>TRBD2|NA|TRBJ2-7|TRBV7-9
TGTGCCAGCAGCTTATCCTGGAGCGGGAGGTACGAGCAGTACTTC
CASSLSWSGRYEQYF
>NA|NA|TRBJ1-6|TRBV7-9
TGTGCCAGCAGCTTAGAGAAGGCAGGGCTTAATTCACCCCTCCACTTT
CASSLEKAGLNSPLHF
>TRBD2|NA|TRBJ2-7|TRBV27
TGTGCCAGCAGTTTTGGGGGGGGGTACGAGCAGTACTTC
CASSFGGGYEQYF
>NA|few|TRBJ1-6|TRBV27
TGTGCCAGCAGTTTTACATTCCCCCCGTTCCAAAGCTCCTATAATTCACCCCTCCACTTT
CASSFTFPPFQSSYNSPLHF
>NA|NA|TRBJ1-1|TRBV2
TGTGCCAGCAGTGAATACGAGGGCGATGAAGCTTTCTTT
CASSEYEGDEAFF
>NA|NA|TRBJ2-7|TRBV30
TGTGCCTGGAGTGTACAGGGTTACGAGCAGTACTTC
CAWSVQGYEQYF
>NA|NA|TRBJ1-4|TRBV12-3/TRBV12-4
TGTGCCAGCAGTTTTGCAGCTAATGAAAAACTGTTTTTT
CASSFAANEKLFF
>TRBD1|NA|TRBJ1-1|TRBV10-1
TGCGCCAGCAGTGAGGGACAGGGCGGGGACACTGAAGCTTTCTTT
CASSEGQGGDTEAFF
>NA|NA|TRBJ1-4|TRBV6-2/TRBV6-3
TGTGCCAGCAGTTACGGGCAGGCAACCGAAAAACTGTTTTTT
CASSYGQATEKLFF
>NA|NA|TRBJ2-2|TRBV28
TGTGCCAGCTCCTCTTTGGAGGGGGGGACTACCGGGGAGCTGTTTTTT
CASSSLEGGTTGELFF
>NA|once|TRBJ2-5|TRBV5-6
TGTGCCAGCAGCTTGGACTACCGCCGGGAGACCCAGTACTTC
CASSLDYRRETQYF
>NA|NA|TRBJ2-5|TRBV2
TGTGCCAGCAGTTATGACAGGAGCCAAGAGACCCAGTACTTC
CASSYDRSQETQYF
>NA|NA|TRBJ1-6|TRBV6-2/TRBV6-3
TGTGCCAGCAGTTACTCGAGTCTTCGGAGCTCCTATAATTCACCCCTCCACTTT
CASSYSSLRSSYNSPLHF
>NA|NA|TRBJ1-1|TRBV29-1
TGCAGCGTTGAATCTAGCCGGAACACTGAAGCTTTCTTT
CSVESSRNTEAFF
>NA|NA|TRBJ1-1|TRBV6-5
TGTGCCAGCAGTTTACAAAGAAGTAACACTGAAGCTTTCTTT
CASSLQRSNTEAFF
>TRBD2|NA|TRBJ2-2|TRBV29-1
TGCAGCGCCGAAAGCGGGAGGGCGAACACCGGGGAGCTGTTTTTT
CSAESGRANTGELFF
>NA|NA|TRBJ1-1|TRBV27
TGTGCCAGCAGTTCGCAGGGGCGGACTGAAGCTTTCTTT
CASSSQGRTEAFF
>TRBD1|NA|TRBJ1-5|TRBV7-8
TGTGCCAGCAGCCGAGGAGGGACAGGGGTGGTCCTGCCCCAGCATTTT
CASSRGGTGVVLPQHF
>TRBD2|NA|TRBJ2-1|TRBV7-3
TGTGCCAGCAGCCGCGGGACTAGCGGGAGGAGCCTGTTCTTC
CASSRGTSGRSLFF
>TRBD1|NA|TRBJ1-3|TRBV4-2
TGTGCCAGCAGCCAAGAGGGGACAGCTAGCTCTGGAAACACCATATATTTT
CASSQEGTASSGNTIYF
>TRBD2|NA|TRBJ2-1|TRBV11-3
TGTGCCAGCAGCTCAGTCCCACTAGCGGGGATCGATGAGCAGTTCTTC
CASSSVPLAGIDEQFF
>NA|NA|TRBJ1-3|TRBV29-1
TGCAGCGTTGGAGTCTCTGGAAACACCATATATTTT
CSVGVSGNTIYF
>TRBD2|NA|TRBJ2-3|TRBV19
TGTGCCAGTAGTCCCCGACTAGCGGGGGTAATCACAGATACGCAGTATTTT
CASSPRLAGVITDTQYF